This TCR beta chain was recorded in a study of cytomegalovirus exposure and HLA in healthy donors listed by TCRdb under 2017. Context from the whole study: According to an earlier analysis of 587 of the donors, about 179 million T cells yielded 90 million to 130 million unique TCR beta sequences and approximately 300 Gb of sequence data. An early release that covered about 600 HLA-typed donors contained approximately 300 gigabases of sequencing data and tens of millions of unique TCR sequences. The genetic ancestry cluster associated with self-reported Caucasian donors included 65% to 90% of the roughly 380 genotyped donors. The aim of the study was to test whether cataloging public T cell receptors could identify signatures of past pathogen exposure. The study profiled the T cell repertoires of 666 subjects by immunosequencing and related them to cytomegalovirus serostatus. In addition to the first cohort of around 670 subjects, a separate validation cohort of 120 different subjects was used. High-throughput TCR immunosequencing, statistical association of individual TCRs with disease status, and machine learning were combined to predict cytomegalovirus infection status. A later analysis re-analyzed previously published TCR beta repertoires from roughly 630 donors and added high-resolution HLA genotyping to study TCR occurrence patterns. The later analysis used no new phenotypic data to find candidate immune exposures, relying instead on TCR beta sequences and their occurrence across donors. An earlier analysis of nearly 600 of the donors applied high-throughput TCR beta sequencing to assess whether each TCR beta V gene segment acted as functional or pseudogenic. Alongside the repertoire data, information on donor age, sex, ethnicity and CMV serostatus was compiled. A later genetic analysis used genome-wide SNP genotypes for about 65% of the roughly 700 donors, treating that subset as a discovery cohort. All discovery cohort repertoires had been generated using a single sequencing platform. HLA typing included class I and class II loci at four-digit resolution. The number of donors typed differed by locus, with 629-630 for A, B, C, DRB1 and DQB1, more than 500 for DQA1, over 600 for DPA1, and around 460 for DPB1. Four or five DR-DQ haplotypes were handled as single units for association and clustering because linkage in the cohort was strong. Across roughly 420 genotyped donors of the cohort, an average of 235,054 unique TCR beta nucleotide sequences per donor were sequenced, and 15% to 20% of those sequences were non-productive. Findings and caveats that apply to the study as a whole: At a false discovery rate of 0.05, a later analysis linked under 20,000 TCR beta sequences to specific HLA alleles. In a later analysis, HLA-associated TCR beta chains showed more clonal expansion and lower generation probabilities than non-associated chains that were equally common. The classifier was reported to diagnose cytomegalovirus status with high specificity and sensitivity in both the original and validation cohorts. Roughly uniform sequencing depth across donors was assumed in presence/absence analyses, although this assumption may not hold. In vitro tests confirmed that a few of the cytomegalovirus-associated TCR beta chains recognize cytomegalovirus antigens. Because counts were too low, roughly 16 rarely observed V segments, including chromosome 9 orphons, were excluded from the earlier analysis of several hundred of the donors. The study listed 150 to 200 TCR beta chains as associated with cytomegalovirus. In this cohort, only TCR beta chains were sequenced, and detectable features were limited by the absence of alpha or paired-chain data. According to a later analysis, parvovirus B19, influenza, CMV and Epstein-Barr virus appeared linked to several top co-occurrence clusters. According to the authors, the approach could potentially be generalized to other disease states and immunological phenotypes. A group of highly shared sequence variants was considered likely to be a technical artifact of the sequencing pipeline. A further reported finding was that TCR beta sequences accurately predicted the HLA-A and HLA-B alleles for most subjects in the first cohort. Strong co-occurrence of HLA alleles, especially DR and DQ, made assigning TCR associations to individual alleles difficult. The 87-base-pair reads could not distinguish some IMGT-functional V segments, including TRBV6-2 and TRBV6-3, so those segments were excluded. Because HLA typing was missing for some donors at each locus, association tests included only the typed subset. Most CMV-associated TCR beta chains appeared to be HLA-restricted in a later analysis, and the HLA associations seemed to be driven largely by CMV exposure. Most TCR sequences were observed very rarely across donors, whereas some public TCRs were present in many individuals. Correlated functional status among segregating V segments might be attributable to linkage disequilibrium, but an unknown experimental factor could not be ruled out. According to a later genetic analysis, donors in an Asian-associated ancestry cluster had fewer N-insertions in productive TCRs than the roughly 700-donor mean. Immune exposure information for the cohort was limited to CMV serostatus. An association between a missense DCLRE1C variant and V-gene and J-gene trimming of TCR beta chains was found in a later genetic analysis and replicated in an independent cohort. In a later analysis, the rate of TCR association differed among HLA loci, with DRB1 alleles having the most associated TCRs and HLA-C alleles having the fewest. Broadly in line with IMGT annotations, most TCR beta V segments showed up in productive rearrangements about 87% or about 30% of the time in an earlier analysis of several hundred of the donors.

The cohort comprised more than 550 healthy bone marrow donors. At the time of sampling, every cohort member was nominally healthy, though immune exposures that went unrecorded were likely present. The donor tested CMV seropositive and was one of the 289 seropositive cohort members. Each donor provided a peripheral blood sample, and peripheral blood mononuclear cells were used for TCR beta sequencing. The Qiagen DNeasy Blood Extraction Kit was used to extract genomic DNA from the blood cell samples. The CDR3 has 13 amino acids, counting the end cysteine and phenylalanine. Only CDR3 DNA remains: 39 bases, in frame from the first base. CDR1 and CDR2 are read off the germline V gene as SGHRS and YFSETQ. The trim is 6 bases for V and 0 bases for J, with a gap of 10 bases between the germline ends. On this clone itself: It lacks a known antigen. Nothing much larger sits one base from this clone, and base qualities are not available.

The library was obtained by the immunoSEQ multiplex PCR assay. The multiplex PCR relied on a mix of 60 forward primers for TCR Vbeta segments and 13 reverse primers for TCR Jbeta segments. A multiplex PCR assay on genomic DNA amplified the CDR3 region of rearranged TCR beta genes. On the Illumina HiSeq System, the amplified TCR beta libraries were sequenced as 87-base-pair reads. Regarding the original processing steps: A later analysis counted some 80 million unique TCR beta chains across the 666 repertoires, and approximately 11 million of these chains were shared by at least two donors. Raw reads were error-corrected and collapsed into unique sequences with a nearest-neighbor algorithm that merged closely related sequences to remove PCR and sequencing errors. V, D and J gene segments were assigned by aligning CDR3 sequences to IMGT reference sequences. Each retained sequence needed at least a six-nucleotide match to both a V gene segment and a J gene segment. Rearrangements were classified as productive when the CDR3 lacked stop codons and remained in frame with V and J, and all other rearrangements were classified as non-productive. Following IMGT convention, CDR3 was defined as the stretch from the second conserved V-encoded cysteine to the conserved J-encoded phenylalanine. Sequences without an unambiguous match to a single V gene segment were excluded from the earlier analysis of 587 of the donors. An earlier analysis of around 600 of the donors classified V segments as functional when productive rearrangements were above 56.7% and as segregating when the standard deviation between donors was above 5%. A statistical classification framework was built to diagnose cytomegalovirus status from the catalog of TCR beta chain sequences. In a later analysis, TCR nucleotide sequences were compared against IMGT/GENE-DB human TR gene sequences so that V and J genes could be assigned. Using the TCRdist pipeline, a later analysis assigned CDR3 sequences along with most-parsimonious VDJ recombination scenarios. In a later analysis, each TCR beta chain was defined by its CDR3 amino acid sequence together with its V-gene family, and reads without a unique V-gene family were excluded. As a way to deal with suspected cross-contamination and a sequencing artifact, a later analysis dropped hundreds of nucleotide sequences that were highly shared and had low generation probability. In a later analysis, a clonal expansion index was calculated for each public chain from normalized within-repertoire ranks of inferred template counts. A later analysis computed generation probabilities with a VDJ recombination model fitted to out-of-frame rearrangements, and checked the results against IGoR. In a later analysis, TCR-TCR, TCR-HLA and TCR-CMV co-occurrence was scored with hypergeometric tests, and a repertoire-size bias correction was applied to TCR pairs. In a later analysis, false discovery rates were estimated by permuting HLA or CMV assignments 20 times. In a later analysis, co-occurring TCRs were grouped with DBSCAN, and TCRdist sequence similarity was added when clustering was performed within HLA-allele-positive subsets. Co-occurrence clustering excluded repertoires with fewer than 30,000 or more than 120,000 public chains, plus five with anomalous nucleotide sharing. TCRdb mirrors the immuneACCESS table, restricted to in-frame sequences. Some clones are absent from its copies; in checked studies, under half trace to an unresolved V gene, and the reason for the others is unknown. V and J calls plus clone size are reproduced from that table; the DNA served to infer D and trimming. The sample table contains more than 100,000 clones; only one count was recorded for about 78% of them. The top ten clonotypes cover about 3.9% of the sample.

The V and J segments used are TRBV5-1 and TRBJ2-7; the D region possibly corresponds to TRBD2 (6 bases align). This receptor was taken from a man aged 45 to 65 in good health and CMV-seropositive. Sequenced material: PBMCs. The DNA sequence is as follows: TGCGCCAGCACGTCGACTAGCTCCTACGAGCAGTACTTC. It translates to CASTSTSSYEQYF.